A selection of T cell receptor beta chains follows, all from one sample in a study of blood T cell repertoires in COVID-19. TCRdb keeps only in-frame clones here, not all; method: immunoSEQ multiplex PCR. This table has approximately 210,000 clones, 85% to 90% appearing once. Sequencing was performed on peripheral blood. The receptors were gathered from a man between 18 and 35 years old with active or convalescent COVID-19. CDR3s include the opening cysteine and the closing phenylalanine or tryptophan. Each record gives: clone size, J gene, V gene, D gene, CDR3 protein, CDR3 DNA. The D gene is left open where the match is weak. Rows give clone size only sometimes, using once, few, many, or a class for an expanded clone.

abundance: once
j_gene: TRBJ1-1
v_gene: TRBV24-1
d_gene: NA
CDR3aa: CATSEGLNTEAFF
CDR3nt: TGTGCCACCAGTGAGGGCCTGAACACTGAAGCTTTCTTT

abundance: NA
j_gene: TRBJ2-3
v_gene: TRBV7-7
d_gene: TRBD2
CDR3aa: CASSPTSSTDTQYF
CDR3nt: TGTGCTAGCAGCCCGACTAGCAGCACAGATACGCAGTATTTT

abundance: NA
j_gene: TRBJ2-7
v_gene: TRBV24-1
d_gene: NA
CDR3aa: CATSFGKDYEQYF
CDR3nt: TGTGCCACCAGTTTCGGGAAAGACTACGAGCAGTACTTC

abundance: NA
j_gene: TRBJ1-1
v_gene: TRBV4-2
d_gene: NA
CDR3aa: CASAQMNTEAFF
CDR3nt: TGTGCCAGCGCGCAAATGAACACTGAAGCTTTCTTT

abundance: NA
j_gene: TRBJ2-7
v_gene: TRBV5-8
d_gene: TRBD2
CDR3aa: CASSVGLAVSSYEQYF
CDR3nt: TGTGCCAGCAGCGTCGGACTAGCGGTCAGCTCCTACGAGCAGTACTTC

abundance: NA
j_gene: TRBJ1-4
v_gene: TRBV29-1
d_gene: NA
CDR3aa: CSVESGGATNEKLFF
CDR3nt: TGCAGCGTTGAGTCCGGCGGTGCAACTAATGAAAAACTGTTTTTT

abundance: once
j_gene: TRBJ1-4
v_gene: TRBV7-8
d_gene: TRBD1
CDR3aa: CASSYRTGLSNEKLFF
CDR3nt: TGTGCCAGCAGCTACCGGACAGGGCTGTCTAATGAAAAACTGTTTTTT

abundance: NA
j_gene: TRBJ2-3
v_gene: TRBV2
d_gene: TRBD2
CDR3aa: CASRAGLAGSDTQYF
CDR3nt: TGTGCCAGCAGAGCGGGACTAGCGGGATCGGATACGCAGTATTTT

abundance: NA
j_gene: TRBJ2-1
v_gene: TRBV7-9
d_gene: TRBD2
CDR3aa: CASSLAGGPGNEQFF
CDR3nt: TGTGCCAGCAGTCTAGCGGGAGGGCCGGGCAATGAGCAGTTCTTC

abundance: once
j_gene: TRBJ2-7
v_gene: TRBV30
d_gene: TRBD2
CDR3aa: CAWSVVGLVTHYEQYF
CDR3nt: TGTGCCTGGAGTGTAGTGGGACTAGTCACCCATTACGAGCAGTACTTC

abundance: NA
j_gene: TRBJ2-7
v_gene: TRBV30
d_gene: NA
CDR3aa: CAWEGGRMGEQYF
CDR3nt: TGTGCCTGGGAGGGGGGGAGGATGGGCGAGCAGTACTTC

abundance: NA
j_gene: TRBJ2-3
v_gene: TRBV9
d_gene: TRBD2
CDR3aa: CASSVEASGSVTDTQYF
CDR3nt: TGTGCCAGCAGCGTAGAGGCTAGCGGGAGTGTGACAGATACGCAGTATTTT

abundance: NA
j_gene: TRBJ2-3
v_gene: TRBV10-3
d_gene: TRBD2
CDR3aa: CAISGTSGLSTDTQYF
CDR3nt: TGTGCCATCAGTGGGACTAGCGGACTGAGCACAGATACGCAGTATTTT

abundance: NA
j_gene: TRBJ2-7
v_gene: TRBV28
d_gene: NA
CDR3aa: CASRKVGGPVYEQYF
CDR3nt: TGTGCCAGTCGCAAGGTTGGAGGGCCGGTCTACGAGCAGTACTTC

abundance: once
j_gene: TRBJ2-7
v_gene: TRBV11-2
d_gene: TRBD2
CDR3aa: CASSPLTSGTSYEQYF
CDR3nt: TGTGCCAGCAGCCCCTTGACTAGCGGGACGTCCTACGAGCAGTACTTC

abundance: NA
j_gene: TRBJ2-6
v_gene: TRBV14
d_gene: NA
CDR3aa: CASSQFRNAGANVLTF
CDR3nt: TGTGCCAGCAGCCAATTCAGAAACGCTGGGGCCAACGTCCTGACTTTC

abundance: NA
j_gene: TRBJ2-7
v_gene: TRBV6-1
d_gene: NA
CDR3aa: CASSENRVHEQYF
CDR3nt: TGTGCCAGCAGTGAAAACCGAGTGCACGAGCAGTACTTC

abundance: NA
j_gene: TRBJ2-1
v_gene: TRBV7-9
d_gene: NA
CDR3aa: CASSAARRIEQFF
CDR3nt: TGTGCCAGCAGCGCGGCGAGGCGGATAGAGCAGTTCTTC

abundance: NA
j_gene: TRBJ2-7
v_gene: TRBV5-5
d_gene: NA
CDR3aa: CASSYSGQSSYEQYF
CDR3nt: TGTGCCAGCAGCTATTCCGGACAGTCTAGCTACGAGCAGTACTTC

abundance: few
j_gene: TRBJ2-2
v_gene: TRBV29-1
d_gene: NA
CDR3aa: CSVEAGFTGELFF
CDR3nt: TGCAGCGTTGAAGCGGGATTCACCGGGGAGCTGTTTTTT